The T cell receptor beta chain under discussion was sequenced for a study of tumor and adjacent non-tumor tissue in lung cancer. Looking at the study overall: On average, productive TCRbeta reads reached about 4.17 million per sample. Findings and limits, study-wide: Top 100 clones took a larger repertoire share in normal lung. TCR diversity was significantly greater in tumor than normal lung tissue.

A modified ARM-PCR protocol with three rounds of nested PCR amplified TCRbeta. TCRdb ran MiXCR on the multiplex PCR reads and lists one entry per CDR3 protein. This repertoire shows tens of thousands of distinct CDR3 sequences, over 70% found once; its top ten account for roughly 12%. RNA was extracted from bulk tissue without any cell sorting. As to this clonotype: Its antigen remains unidentified. A much larger clone differs by one base, so this may be a read error.

This clonotype was sampled from a woman in her fifties or sixties with non-small cell lung cancer. Sequencing was done on a sample of lung tumor tissue.

CDR3 in amino acids: CASSSTMGGPKEIQYF. The CDR3, as DNA: TGTGCCAGCAGCTCCACAATGGGGGGGCCAAAGGAGATCCAGTACTTC. The chain has TRBV11-2 and TRBJ2-5; tentative D call: TRBD2 (7 bases). The V gene's germline CDR1 is SGHAT and CDR2 FQNNGV. The CDR3 runs to 16 residues.